These 29 T cell receptor beta chains share one sample of origin, sequenced in a study of CD4 and CD8 cells across lung adenocarcinoma regions (dated by TCRdb to the late 2010s). Library construction relied on PCR. TCRdb records HiSeq X Ten as the sequencer. TCRdb passed the public sequencing reads through fastp at Q25 and MiXCR, retaining productive beta sequences. Each CDR3 protein appears once, grouped with its most common genes and DNA. This sample has around 3,500 distinct CDR3 sequences in its table, and around 60% of those were observed once. The top ten clones comprise roughly 20% of the sample. Sequencing was done on a sample of CD4+ T cells from the margin of a lung tumor. This sample's cell subset or site label indicates: tumor margin region. These receptors all come from a female donor with lung adenocarcinoma. The CD4 and CD8 labels of this study may be unreliable.

As for this clonotype: A much larger clone sits a single nucleotide away, making a read error possible. The V and J genes are TRBV6-1 and TRBJ2-5; D call uncertain. Trimming shortened V by 5 bases and J by 4 bases, and 14 bases separated the two germline ends. Germline CDR1 and CDR2: MNHNS and SASEGT. This CDR3 region has 14 residues. CDR3 sequence reads: CASSPTLGSETQYF. The CDR3 coding sequence is TGTGCCAGCAGTCCGACGTTGGGCTCAGAGACCCAGTACTTC.

CDR3 sequence reads: CASSESSGSPYEQYF. The CDR3 DNA reads TGTGCCAGCAGTGAGTCCAGCGGGAGTCCCTACGAGCAGTACTTC. This chain connects TRBV6-1 to TRBJ2-5; 8 bases fit TRBD2. The DNA matches TRBJ2-7 better at its end, which makes the J call doubtful. Germline V lookup: CDR1 MNHNS, CDR2 SASEGT. The CDR3 consists of 15 residues.

This clonotype came up a few times. This chain connects TRBV6-1 to TRBJ2-4; 10 bases match TRBD2. The CDR3 is made up of 15 amino acids. With 2 bases clipped from V and 6 bases from J, the junction kept 4 bases outside the gene matches. Germline assignment: CDR1 MNHNS and CDR2 SASEGT. The chain's CDR3 is CASSEMASGRNIQYF. In nucleotides, the CDR3 is TGTGCCAGCAGTGAAATGGCTAGCGGGAGAAACATTCAGTACTTC.

This rearrangement joins TRBV6-5 to TRBJ1-2; the match to TRBD1 covers 7 bases. Trimming cost V 4 bases and J 4 bases; bases outside gene matches: 6. Germline V gene lookup returns CDR1 MNHEY and CDR2 SVGAGI. This CDR3 spans 14 amino acids. CDR3 sequence (DNA): TGTGCCAGCAGTTCCGGGACAGCTTCCTATGGCTACACCTTC. Residues: CASSSGTASYGYTF.

The gene calls are TRBV27 and TRBJ2-1; D gene unclear. Germline values: CDR1 MNHEY, CDR2 SMNVEV (reference sequence). The CDR3 runs to 14 residues. The V and J ends lost 6 bases and 0 bases respectively, with 9 bases between them. The CDR3 loop reads CASRTVSSYNEQFF. CDR3 in DNA: TGTGCCAGCAGAACCGTGAGCTCCTACAATGAGCAGTTCTTC.

A remark on this clonotype: A junction end diverges from the germline sequence, so it may reflect a read error. The chain employs TRBV6-1 and TRBJ2-3; D not certain. The V gene's germline CDR1 is MNHNS and CDR2 SASEGT. The CDR3 totals 14 residues. This chain's CDR3 is CAGLVGRETETQYF. DNA of the CDR3: TGTGCCGGCTTGGTGGGCCGTGAAACAGAGACCCAGTACTTT.

This clonotype is categorized as medium-sized (0.01 to 0.1%). This rearrangement joins TRBV27 to TRBJ2-6; no clear D. The length of the CDR3 is 15 residues. Per germline, CDR1 MNHEY and CDR2 SMNVEV (reference sequence). With 5 bases removed from V and 3 bases from J, the gap between germline ends came to 11 bases. CDR3 in DNA: TGTGCCAGCAGTCGCGACGCGGATGGGGCCAACGTCCTGACTTTC. Translated: CASSRDADGANVLTF.

The chain is built from TRBV6-1 and TRBJ2-3; D is unresolved. There are 16 residues in the CDR3. Germline CDR1 is MNHNS and CDR2 is SASEGT. The V end was cut by 2 bases, the J end by 9 bases, with 21 bases between. Here the CDR3 reads CASSELARLSKETQYF. The CDR3 DNA is TGTGCCAGCAGTGAATTGGCACGCCTTAGCAAAGAGACGCAGTATTTT.

CDR3 protein: CASSLRGLGGYGYTF. As DNA, the CDR3 is TGTGCCAGCAGTCTTCGGGGATTAGGGGGCTATGGCTACACCTTC. V gene TRBV27 combines with J gene TRBJ1-2, with a possible D match to TRBD1 (6 bases). The CDR3 runs 15 residues. Germline V lookup: CDR1 MNHEY, CDR2 SMNVEV (reference sequence). V lost 5 bases and J lost 4, with 17 bases in between.

This clonotype was observed once. The chain combines TRBV15 with TRBJ2-1, with a tentative D call TRBD1 (5 bases). V dropped 3 bases and J dropped 6 bases, with 12 bases sitting between them. The CDR3 has 14 residues. Looked up from germline, CDR1 is LNHNV and CDR2 is YYDKDF (reference sequence). The CDR3 region is CATSSARAANEQFF. Written as DNA, the CDR3 is TGTGCCACCAGCAGCGCCAGGGCGGCCAATGAGCAGTTCTTC.

The sample holds a few counts of this clonotype. The chain recombines TRBV3-1 with TRBJ1-2; no clear D. The V and J ends lost 2 bases and 3 bases respectively, with 13 bases between them. The CDR3 has 15 amino acids. Germline values: CDR1 LGHDT, CDR2 YNNKEL (reference sequence). The chain's CDR3 is CASSQLPGRDYGYTF. The DNA of the CDR3 is TGTGCCAGCAGCCAACTTCCCGGGAGAGACTATGGCTACACCTTC.

The V call is TRBV6-2 or TRBV6-3, the J call TRBJ2-1; no clear D. This CDR3 has 14 residues. V lost 7 bases, J lost 4 bases, and 14 bases lay in between. The germline gives CDR1 MNHEY, CDR2 SVGEGT. This CDR3 reads CASTATGRYNEQFF. In nucleotides, the CDR3 is TGTGCCAGCACCGCGACCGGTCGATACAATGAGCAGTTCTTC.

CDR3 bases: TGTGCCTGGCAGACAGAAAGCTCCTACGAGCAGTACTTC. It specifies CAWQTESSYEQYF. V is TRBV30 and J is TRBJ2-7, with a weak D call TRBD1 (5 bases). Germline values: CDR1 GTSNPN, CDR2 SVGIG (reference sequence). The CDR3 has 13 amino acids. V was trimmed by 5 bases and J by 0 bases, leaving 11 bases between them.

DNA of the CDR3: TGTGCCAGCAGCGGGCAGACAGTTAACAAGCAGTACTTC. This encodes CASSGQTVNKQYF. The rearrangement uses TRBV27 and TRBJ2-7; TRBD1 is a possible D gene (5 bases). The CDR3 is 13 residues long. Deletions cut 6 bases from V and 8 bases from J, with 17 bases between. The germline gives CDR1 MNHEY, CDR2 SMNVEV (reference sequence).

The chain couples TRBV6-1 to TRBJ1-4; no clear D. The CDR3 has 14 amino acids. Germline V CDR1 and CDR2: MNHNS, SASEGT. V lost 5 bases and J lost 8, with 15 bases in between. This CDR3 reads CASSQTPDGEKLFF. The CDR3, as DNA: TGTGCCAGCAGTCAGACACCCGATGGGGAAAAACTGTTTTTT.

This chain joins TRBV20-1 and TRBJ1-1; perhaps TRBD1 as D (6 bases). Germline CDR1 reads DFQATT; CDR2 reads SNEGSKA (reference sequence). Trimming shortened V by 1 base and J by 4 bases, and 19 bases separated the two germline ends. The CDR3 contains 16 residues. This chain's CDR3 is CSARAPDSGEFTEAFF. CDR3 nucleotide sequence: TGCAGTGCTAGAGCCCCGGACAGCGGGGAATTCACTGAAGCTTTCTTT.

The V and J genes are TRBV27 and TRBJ2-3; D not certain. The CDR3 has 13 residues. Per germline, CDR1 MNHEY and CDR2 SMNVEV (reference sequence). The V and J ends lost 2 bases and 4 bases respectively, with 7 bases between them. The CDR3 DNA reads TGTGCCAGCAGTTTAACCAGCGCAGATACGCAGTATTTT. As protein: CASSLTSADTQYF.

The gene calls are TRBV9 and TRBJ2-7, with 7 bases identical to TRBD2. CDR3 length: 21 residues. V shed 0 bases, J shed 0 bases, and the junction held 21 bases outside the gene matches. Germline CDR1 reads SGDLS; CDR2 reads YYNGEE. The CDR3 DNA follows: TGTGCCAGCAGCGTAGGTTCAAGGACTTCGGAAGCGGGGAGGACCTCCTACGAGCAGTACTTC. This translates into CASSVGSRTSEAGRTSYEQYF. The full variable domain, its missing parts supplied by reference TRBV9 and TRBJ2-7, is DSGVTQTPKHLITATGQRVTLRCSPRSGDLSVYWYQQSLDQGLQFLIQYYNGEERAKGNILERFSAQQFPDLHSELNLSSLELGDSALYFCASSVGSRTSEAGRTSYEQYFGPGTRLTVT.

This clonotype rates as large. The genes are TRBV6-1 and TRBJ2-5, with D possibly being TRBD1 (6 bases). The CDR3 is 15 residues long. Germline values: CDR1 MNHNS, CDR2 SASEGT. Trimming stripped 6 bases from V and 4 bases from J, with 18 bases between. CDR3 region: CASRVRRDIAETQYF. The CDR3 nucleotides are TGTGCCAGCAGGGTCCGCCGGGACATCGCAGAGACCCAGTACTTC.

By share, this clonotype ranks as medium-sized. The chain carries TRBV11-3 and TRBJ2-3; D is tentatively TRBD1 or TRBD2 (6 bases each). Trimming stripped 4 bases from V and 1 base from J, with 12 bases between. There are 15 residues in the CDR3. Germline V gene data show CDR1 as SGHNT and CDR2 as YENEEA. The CDR3 reads CASSSGGGGTDTQYF. The CDR3 DNA is TGTGCCAGCAGCTCCGGGGGCGGGGGCACAGATACGCAGTATTTT.

The rearrangement links TRBV27 to TRBJ2-1, with 12 positions matching TRBD2. Trimming at V came to 5 bases and at J to 0 bases, leaving 11 bases not matched to a gene. CDR1 is MNHEY, CDR2 SMNVEV, per germline (reference sequence). This CDR3 region has 19 residues. The CDR3 here is CASSAPGLAGLSSYNEQFF. CDR3 nucleotides: TGTGCCAGCAGTGCACCGGGACTAGCGGGTCTAAGCTCCTACAATGAGCAGTTCTTC.

The genes are TRBV6-5 and TRBJ2-1; 11 bases align to TRBD1. The end of the DNA fits TRBJ2-7 better, so the J call may be wrong. CDR1 MNHEY and CDR2 SVGAGI come from the germline V gene. The CDR3 runs 15 residues. CDR3 coding DNA: TGTGCCAGCAGTTACTCGCGGGACAGGGGGTACGAGCAGTACTTC. Protein product: CASSYSRDRGYEQYF.

This clonotype was counted a few times. The gene calls are TRBV6-5 and TRBJ2-5; TRBD1 matches at 8 bases. The V gene end was trimmed by 4 bases and the J gene end by 5 bases; junction bases not matched to a gene: 9. Germline values: CDR1 MNHEY, CDR2 SVGAGI. CDR3 size: 15 residues. The CDR3 reads CASSSYDRGGETQYF. Written as DNA, the CDR3 is TGTGCCAGCAGTTCCTACGACAGGGGTGGGGAGACCCAGTACTTC.

This clonotype came up a few times. The chain links TRBV6-1 to TRBJ2-1; D may be TRBD1 (6 bases). With the DNA end fitting TRBJ2-7 better, the J assignment may be wrong. The CDR3 covers 14 residues. Germline V gene lookup returns CDR1 MNHNS and CDR2 SASEGT. CDR3 sequence: CASSEGTGMREQYF. The CDR3, as DNA: TGTGCCAGCAGTGAAGGTACAGGGATGAGGGAGCAGTACTTC.

This chain joins TRBV6-1 and TRBJ2-5; 9 bases align to TRBD1. The DNA end is a closer match to TRBJ2-7, so the J assignment may be wrong. Germline lookup yields CDR1 MNHNS and CDR2 SASEGT. The CDR3 is 14 residues long. The CDR3 sequence is CASSKTGGTYEQYF. CDR3 DNA sequence: TGTGCCAGCAGTAAGACAGGGGGGACCTACGAGCAGTACTTC.

As to this clonotype: One end of the junction does not line up with germline, which may come from a read error. The chain joins TRBV25-1 to TRBJ2-6; 10 nucleotides align to TRBD1. CDR3 length equals 15 residues. In germline, CDR1 is MGHDK, CDR2 SYGVNS. The CDR3 DNA follows: TGTGCCAGCAGTGGACAGGGGGCTGGGGCCTACGTGCTGTATTTC. It yields the protein CASSGQGAGAYVLYF. Full variable domain (outside the CDR3, taken from reference TRBV25-1 and TRBJ2-6): EADIYQTPRYLVIGTGKKITLECSQTMGHDKMYWYQQDPGMELHLIHYSYGVNSTEKGDLSSESTVSRIRTEHFPLTLESARPSHTSQYLCASSGQGAGAYVLYFGAGSRLTVL.

The chain uses TRBV6-1 and TRBJ2-4, with 7 bases aligning to TRBD1. Looked up from germline, CDR1 is MNHNS and CDR2 is SASEGT. This CDR3 spans 14 amino acids. J lost 10 bases, V lost 10 bases, and 16 bases had no gene match. CDR3 protein: CATRQGRGTDIQYF. The CDR3 bases are TGTGCCACGCGGCAAGGGAGAGGGACAGATATTCAGTACTTC.

The V gene is TRBV6-5, the J gene TRBJ1-1, with TRBD1 matching over 10 bases. Germline trimming cut 4 bases from V and 2 bases from J; bases unmatched to any gene: 4. Germline values: CDR1 MNHEY, CDR2 SVGAGI. This CDR3 spans 15 amino acids. CDR3 sequence reads: CASSSGQGKNTEAFF. For the CDR3, the DNA is TGTGCCAGCAGTTCGGGACAGGGGAAAAACACTGAAGCTTTCTTT.

The chain uses TRBV6-5 and TRBJ2-1; 9 positions agree with TRBD1. The J call may be mistaken, given a closer DNA end match to TRBJ2-5. Germline CDR1 is MNHEY and CDR2 is SVGAGI. The CDR3 is made up of 17 amino acids. The CDR3 is CASSYLRAGTGRETQYF. CDR3 nucleotides: TGTGCCAGCAGTTACTTAAGAGCCGGGACAGGGAGGGAGACCCAGTACTTC.